This TCR beta chain is drawn from a study of cytomegalovirus exposure and HLA in healthy donors. Points from the study as a whole: An analysis done earlier found most TCR beta V segments productive about 87% or about 30% of the time. Reportedly, TCR beta sequences accurately predicted HLA-A and HLA-B alleles in most subjects. As a later analysis revealed, most CMV-associated TCR beta chains appeared HLA-restricted. High sensitivity and specificity were reportedly achieved when the classifier diagnosed cytomegalovirus status.

Per the germline V gene, CDR1 is SQVTM and CDR2 is ANQGSEA. The CDR3 is made up of 13 amino acids. V was clipped by 7 bases and J by 0 bases, with 13 bases between them. Worth noting for this clone: Its specificity is unknown.

PCR primers comprised 60 Vbeta and 13 Jbeta primers. Using immunoSEQ multiplex PCR, the repertoire was profiled, and TCRdb retains in-frame clones only, with some absent. This sample's table reports about 170,000 clones. What was sequenced was PBMCs. This receptor was obtained from a woman aged 60-75 years in good health and CMV-seronegative. V usage is TRBV29-1 and J usage is TRBJ2-7; D remains ambiguous. The CDR3 DNA reads as TGCAGCGCTTCGACTCTCCACTCCTACGAGCAGTACTTC. Its protein product is CSASTLHSYEQYF.